This entry describes one TCR beta chain. Its binding antigen is unknown. Per-base qualities were not stored, and no clone one base away is much larger. The CDR3 contains 14 residues, cysteine and phenylalanine counted. The only DNA kept is the CDR3, 42 bases in frame from the first base. From a lookup of the germline V gene (reference sequence), CDR1 and CDR2 are SGHNT and YYREEE. For this chain, trimming is 2 bases at the V end and 2 bases at the J end, and the number of junction bases without a gene match is 3. CD8 naive samples were CD45RO-negative cells positively selected for CCR7, giving a CD45RA+CCR7+ population that excluded TemRA cells. The donors were healthy, HIV-negative adults with no recently reported acute infections or vaccinations. Only Caucasian adults living in Nashville, Tennessee, USA were represented among the donors. After blood collection by leukapheresis, PBMCs were isolated using Ficoll-Histopaque density gradient centrifugation and then cryopreserved in the vapor phase of liquid nitrogen. Analytical flow cytometry was used to check the purity and quantity of every magnetically sorted T cell population. From each sorted fraction, genomic DNA was isolated and quantified by UV absorbance on a Nanodrop 2000c.

This entry comes from a study of shared clonotypes between healthy human individuals (dated by TCRdb to the early 2020s). Notes on the research overall: A couple of women and a few men aged 18 to 49 years were included in the cohort. Leukapheresis yielded between about 0.94 and 9 billion PBMCs per donor. The study deeply sequenced blood TCR repertoires of roughly five healthy adults to estimate repertoire size and the extent of clonotype sharing between individuals. Different laboratories and diverse techniques were used to prepare libraries and sequence TCR repertoires, to increase sequencing depth and limit assay-specific biases. For each donor, CD4 naive and CD4 memory were each run on three plates, CD8 naive on two plates, and CD8 memory on one plate.

Using the deep immunoSEQ assay, multiplex PCR amplified TCR CDR3 regions from genomic DNA. Extracted genomic DNA from each cell subset was spread evenly across all wells of several immunoSEQ 96-well plates, with each plate serving as a replicate. For sorted subsets, about 210 ng of genomic DNA, equivalent to roughly 33,000 T cell genomes, went into each replicate PCR. Purified libraries were quantified with a Qubit 3.0 fluorometer, sized on a Bioanalyzer 2100, and re-quantified with the KAPA Library Quantification kit. A separate single-read 150-cycle Illumina NextSeq 550 flow cell was used to sequence each immunoSEQ 96-well plate. Under the source paper's analysis protocol: Because the immunoSEQ output held only junctional sequences and lacked quality scores, the filtering could not match the filtering applied to full-length reads. Sequences were annotated with PyIR, a Python wrapper for IgBLAST v1.9, using IMGT germline references to assign V/J genes and CDR3. Any read was removed if the V/J assignment was weak (E-value above 1e-6), the CDR3 was missing, or the read contained stop codons, out-of-frame junctions, or ambiguous translated residues. A V3J clonotype was defined by an identical inferred V gene, J gene, and CDR3 amino acid sequence. The percentage overlap between two repertoires was calculated by dividing the number of shared unique clonotypes by the size of the smaller repertoire. Repertoire richness was assessed with RTK rarefaction, the Chao1 estimator, and Recon v2.1 estimates of unobserved clonotypes. For all TCRbeta clonotypes obtained by the gDNA method from a few donors, generation probabilities were computed with OLGA. In TCRdb, the immuneACCESS table is reduced to in-frame sequences with V and J assigned. These tables do not hold every clone; where another copy was compared, an unresolved V gene accounts for under half, and the others remain unexplained. The DNA was the basis for D and trimming; V, J and clone size are from that table. This sample is represented by about 680,000 clones; under 95% of them were singletons. The top ten constitute about 24% of the sample.

What the research found in general, with its limitations: Even with the large sequencing depth, rarefaction of the sorted-subset datasets indicated that sequencing was incomplete. Based on pairwise subsampling, the degree of clonotype sharing among donors was expected to be affected by sequencing depth. Naive subsets generally had larger estimated clonotype richness than memory subsets. Clonotypes shared by all four sorted-subset donors showed higher generation probabilities than non-shared clonotypes. About 5% of naive CD4, around 3.6% of naive CD8, roughly 2.5% of memory CD4, and roughly 0.4% of memory CD8 clonotypes were shared across a few donors. The genetic and exposure-history diversity represented was limited by the small number of donors. Sampling was limited to blood, and TCR repertoires in tissue likely differ from TCR repertoires in blood.

Sequenced: naive CD8+ T cells sorted from blood. The sample's cell subset or site, from its label and the paper: CD45RA+CCR7+. This TCR came from a man aged 25 to 40 in good health. The chain is assembled from TRBV5-4 and TRBJ2-7, with TRBD2 matching 8 junction bases. The CDR3 region reads CASSFSGVTYEQYF. In nucleotides, the sequence is TGTGCCAGCAGCTTTAGCGGGGTGACCTACGAGCAGTACTTC.